The 21 T cell receptor beta chains listed next were all sequenced from one sample in a study of tumor-infiltrating lymphocytes in primary liver carcinoma. Extraction also yielded germline DNA, while blood RNA was obtained from unsorted whole blood. The researchers produced TCR beta cDNA from 400 to 650 ng total RNA with a constant-region primer. Libraries of TCR beta came from three nested multiplex PCR rounds with slightly modified ARM-PCR. The first two PCR rounds, roughly 10 cycles each, used TRBV1-TRBV30 forward primers and a C-beta reverse primer. MiXCR, applied by TCRdb to the multiplex PCR reads, yields one record per CDR3 protein. This sample has about 310,000 distinct CDR3 sequences, with more than 55% found just once. Sequences were obtained from peripheral blood. These receptors originate from a man in his forties with primary liver carcinoma and hepatitis B virus infection.

V and J are TRBV30 and TRBJ1-5; D ambiguous. Trimming shortened V by 1 base and J by 7 bases, and 14 bases separated the two germline ends. The CDR3 has 14 amino acids. Germline-derived CDR1 and CDR2 are GTSNPN and SVGIG (reference sequence). The CDR3 loop reads CAWSGRAFGQPQHF. In DNA, the CDR3 is TGTGCCTGGAGTGGAAGGGCCTTCGGGCAGCCCCAGCATTTT.

Notes on this clonotype: A much larger clone lies one base from this, so it may be a read error. Lacking the conserved final phenylalanine or tryptophan, this CDR3 likely reflects a read error. The rearrangement links TRBV7-8 to TRBJ1-3; 7 bases are shared with TRBD1. The CDR3 is 15 residues long. V lost 5 bases to trimming and J lost 3 bases; unmatched junction nucleotides: 7. Germline loops: CDR1 SGHVS, CDR2 FQNEAQ. CDR3 in amino acids: CASSPDRVGGNTIYS. The CDR3 DNA reads TGTGCCAGCAGCCCCGACAGGGTCGGTGGAAACACCATATATTCT.

Remarks on this clonotype: One base away lies a much larger clone, so this may be a sequencing read error. V usage is TRBV6-2 or TRBV6-3 and J usage is TRBJ2-7; 10 bases align to TRBD1. The J segment lost 2 bases and the V segment lost 8 bases, leaving 18 bases of the junction unmatched. The CDR3 is made up of 18 amino acids. The V gene's germline CDR1 is MNHEY and CDR2 SVGEGT. CDR3 region: CASGYPMGQGSTAYEQYF. The CDR3 DNA follows: TGTGCCAGCGGGTATCCCATGGGACAGGGGTCAACGGCCTACGAGCAGTACTTC.

Worth noting for this clonotype: This may be a read error, as it is one base from a much larger clone. The chain carries TRBV12-3 or TRBV12-4 and TRBJ2-2, with 9 bases lining up with TRBD1. With V trimmed by 9 bases and J by 6 bases, 11 bases remained unmatched. The CDR3 is 15 residues long. The CDR3 region has the DNA TGTGCCAGGAGCACCCGGACAGGGGCGCCCGGGGAGCTGTTTTTT. Its protein product is CARSTRTGAPGELFF.

This chain links TRBV14 with TRBJ1-2; a weak D match, TRBD1 (6 bases). Germline assignment: CDR1 SGHDN and CDR2 FVKESK. The CDR3 totals 15 residues. The CDR3 reads CVGSPGLDRIYGYTF. CDR3 nucleotide sequence: TGTGTCGGCAGCCCTGGACTCGACAGGATCTATGGCTACACCTTC.

As regards this clonotype: A clone one base away is much larger, so this may be a read error. This rearrangement joins TRBV23-1 to TRBJ1-5, with D possibly matching TRBD1 (5 bases). TRBV23-1 is identified as an open reading frame with a role that is uncertain. The CDR3 spans 15 residues. The DNA of the CDR3 is TGCGCCAGCAGTCAACCCGGCAGGGCAAATCAGCCCCATCATTTT. This gives the protein CASSQPGRANQPHHF.

This clonotype was seen a few times. CDR3 DNA: TGCGCCAGCAGCCGCGGGACAGGTGAGACCCAGTACTTC. It codes for CASSRGTGETQYF. This chain connects TRBV4-1 to TRBJ2-5; TRBD1 matches at 8 bases. This CDR3 spans 13 amino acids. Germline V gives CDR1 MGHRA, CDR2 YSYEKL. With V trimmed by 4 bases and J by 5 bases, 3 bases remained unmatched.

This chain links TRBV12-3 or TRBV12-4 with TRBJ1-2; D unclear. Deletions cut 6 bases from V and 7 bases from J, with 12 bases between. The CDR3 has 12 amino acids. Here the CDR3 reads CASSYRRGGYTF. CDR3 bases: TGTGCCAGCAGCTATCGGAGAGGTGGCTACACCTTC.

This chain connects TRBV5-1 to TRBJ2-5; 9 bases line up with TRBD2. After removal of 1 base from V and 5 bases from J, the junction contained 12 bases not matched to a gene. Germline V gene lookup returns CDR1 SGHRS and CDR2 YFSETQ. This CDR3 has 17 amino acids. The CDR3 nucleotides are TGCGCCAGCAGCTTGCGGGCTAGCGGGACAGTGGATGAGACCCAGTACTTC. Amino acid sequence: CASSLRASGTVDETQYF.

This clonotype showed up just a few times. The V call is TRBV30, the J call TRBJ2-1, with 7 bases identical to TRBD2. Germline assignment: CDR1 GTSNPN and CDR2 SVGIG (reference sequence). Trimming cost V 0 bases and J 7 bases; bases outside gene matches: 3. CDR3 length: 13 residues. The CDR3 sequence: CAWSVTGGNEQFF. CDR3 DNA sequence: TGTGCCTGGAGTGTAACCGGGGGGAATGAGCAGTTCTTC.

The V and J genes are TRBV14 and TRBJ1-2; D gene uncertain. V dropped 0 bases and J dropped 10 bases, with 18 bases sitting between them. CDR1 is SGHDN and CDR2 is FVKESK in the germline V gene. There are 15 residues in the CDR3. CDR3 in DNA: TGTGCCAGCAGCCAAGATCCGGGTCGCAAAGGCGACTACACCTTC. Its protein is CASSQDPGRKGDYTF.

This clonotype was detected many times. The rearrangement joins TRBV6-1 to TRBJ2-1; TRBD2 aligns across 7 bases. Germline CDR1 reads MNHNS; CDR2 reads SASEGT. The CDR3 length is 14 residues. Trimming took 7 bases from V and 9 from J; bases not matched to a gene: 12. The CDR3 sequence: CASMASGDLGEQFF. CDR3 nucleotide sequence: TGTGCCAGCATGGCTAGCGGAGACTTGGGTGAGCAGTTCTTC.

Note on this clonotype: An end of the junction differs from the germline gene, which may be a read error. This chain joins TRBV5-4 and TRBJ2-2; D is unclear. CDR3 length: 13 residues. Per germline, CDR1 SGHNT and CDR2 YYREEE (reference sequence). The CDR3 region has the DNA TGTGCCAGCAGCTCCAGTAGCACCAGGGAGCTGTTTTTT. The encoded protein is CASSSSSTRELFF.

The chain carries TRBV12-3 or TRBV12-4 and TRBJ1-3; D is unclear. Trimming took 6 bases from V and 1 from J, leaving 13 bases between them. The CDR3 has 15 amino acids. This CDR3 reads CASSPTRHSGNTIYF. Here the CDR3 DNA reads TGTGCCAGCAGCCCGACACGGCATTCTGGAAACACCATATATTTT.

This clonotype was found many times. The chain recombines TRBV29-1 with TRBJ2-1; 7 bases fit TRBD1. CDR3 length equals 14 residues. From germline, CDR1 is SQVTM and CDR2 ANQGSEA. With V trimmed by 0 bases and J by 4 bases, 3 bases remained unmatched. The DNA of the CDR3 is TGCAGCGTTGAAGACCCAGGGGGATACAATGAGCAGTTCTTC. As protein: CSVEDPGGYNEQFF.

Notes on this clonotype: Since a much larger clone is just one base distant, this may be a read error. The chain is built from TRBV6-1 and TRBJ1-5; the D is unclear. The CDR3 consists of 14 residues. The germline V gene encodes CDR1 MNHNS and CDR2 SASEGT. Trimming took 2 bases from V and 6 from J, leaving 11 bases between them. The CDR3 is CASSENWEGQPQHF. The CDR3, as DNA: TGTGCCAGCAGTGAAAATTGGGAAGGTCAGCCCCAGCATTTT.

The V gene is TRBV6-5, the J gene TRBJ1-4; D uncertain. V was cut by 6 bases and J by 2 bases, with 10 bases left in between. The CDR3 runs 14 residues. Germline assignment: CDR1 MNHEY and CDR2 SVGAGI. CDR3 nucleotide sequence: TGTGCCAGCAGCCGTACTTGGACTAATGAAAAACTGTTTTTT. Translated: CASSRTWTNEKLFF.

Regarding this clonotype: Germline and junction disagree at one end, which may indicate a read error. The rearrangement uses TRBV6-5 and TRBJ2-7, with D possibly matching TRBD1 (6 bases). Germline CDR1 is MNHEY and CDR2 is SVGAGI. CDR3 size: 13 residues. CDR3 region: CASSQQGSYGQYF. The CDR3 bases are TGTGCCAGCAGTCAACAGGGATCCTACGGGCAGTACTTC.

As to this clonotype: A much larger clone differs by one base, so this may be a read error. The chain combines TRBV6-2 or TRBV6-3 with TRBJ2-1; a weak D match, TRBD2 (5 bases). This CDR3 spans 15 amino acids. Trimming cost V 6 bases and J 4 bases, with 16 bases left between them. Germline CDR1 is MNHEY and CDR2 is SVGEGT. The CDR3 here is CASSPDYAIYNEQFF. The CDR3 DNA follows: TGTGCCAGCAGCCCCGACTATGCCATATACAATGAGCAGTTCTTC.

The chain carries TRBV4-1 and TRBJ2-1; no firm D call. V was trimmed by 4 bases and J by 8 bases, leaving 12 bases between them. Germline-derived CDR1 and CDR2 are MGHRA and YSYEKL. The CDR3 runs to 13 residues. This chain's CDR3 is CASSRLHSDEQFF. Written as DNA, the CDR3 is TGCGCCAGCAGCCGCCTCCACTCGGATGAGCAGTTCTTC.

Regarding this clonotype: A much larger clone is a single base away; this may be a read error. This sequence joins TRBV10-3 and TRBJ2-3, with TRBD1 identical over 10 bases. The CDR3 consists of 16 residues. Germline CDR1 is ENHRY and CDR2 is SYGVKD. The DNA of the CDR3 is TGTGCCATCGGTGATTGGACAGGGGGGGGCACAGATACGCAGTATTTT. It encodes CAIGDWTGGGTDTQYF.